This record looks at one T cell receptor (beta chain) sequence and its context. Libraries were prepared by immunoSEQ multiplex PCR; TCRdb keeps only in-frame clonotypes and omits some of them. The repertoire consists of approximately 130,000 clones, with approximately 86% occurring once and the leading ten covering around 19%. This CDR3 has 18 residues. Germline CDR1 is LGHDT and CDR2 is YNNKEL (reference sequence). Trimming removed 4 bases from V and 6 bases from J, with 28 bases in between. The sample is drawn from a study of blood T cell repertoires in COVID-19. For the study at large: The cDNA or gDNA used as material had been derived from T cells, B-cell-depleted T cells, or PBMCs.

This chain uses TRBV3-1 (or the pseudogene TRBV3-2) with TRBJ2-7; D is undetermined. Sequences were obtained from peripheral blood. The origin of this receptor is a woman aged 50 to 60 who had recovered from COVID-19. The CDR3 nucleotides read TGTGCCAGCAGCCCGTCCCCCTTGCTACGTGCGACTCGGAGCGAGCAGTACTTC. Translation gives CASSPSPLLRATRSEQYF.